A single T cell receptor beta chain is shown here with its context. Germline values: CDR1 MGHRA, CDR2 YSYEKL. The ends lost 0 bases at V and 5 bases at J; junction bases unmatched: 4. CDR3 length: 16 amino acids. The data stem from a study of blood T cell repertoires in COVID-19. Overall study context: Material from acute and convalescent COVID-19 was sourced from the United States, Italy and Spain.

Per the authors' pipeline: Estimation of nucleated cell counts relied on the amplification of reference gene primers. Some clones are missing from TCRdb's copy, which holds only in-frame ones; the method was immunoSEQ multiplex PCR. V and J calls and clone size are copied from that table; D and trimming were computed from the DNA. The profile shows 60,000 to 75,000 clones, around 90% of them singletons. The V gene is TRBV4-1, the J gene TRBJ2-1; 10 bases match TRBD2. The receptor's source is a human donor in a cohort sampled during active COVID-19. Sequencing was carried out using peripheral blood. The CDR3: CASSQESSGSDNEQFF. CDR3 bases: TGCGCCAGCAGCCAAGAATCTAGCGGGAGCGACAATGAGCAGTTCTTC.